A selection of T cell receptor beta chains follows, all from one sample in a study of T cell repertoires in cytomegalovirus infection. A single record per CDR3 protein comes from TCRdb applying MiXCR to the reads. This table holds over 250,000 distinct CDR3 sequences, roughly a fifth found once. No antigen has been assigned to these receptors. The starting material was cultured PBMCs, obtained from culture after CMV antigen stimulation. The receptors come from a human donor in good health (CMV status not recorded). Some clones in this sample may be carry-over from other donors' samples. The CDR3 runs from the conserved cysteine through the conserved F or W. Each record gives: V gene, J gene, CDR3 protein.

v_call: TRBV24-1; j_call: TRBJ1-5; cdr3_aa: CATGEGRGGNQPQHF
v_call: TRBV6-2/TRBV6-3; j_call: TRBJ2-5; cdr3_aa: CASSRWTSGRAHQETQYF
v_call: TRBV12-3/TRBV12-4; j_call: TRBJ1-1; cdr3_aa: CASGVRATYTEAFF
v_call: TRBV7-2; j_call: TRBJ1-5; cdr3_aa: CASSLDLVQPQHF
v_call: TRBV20-1; j_call: TRBJ2-1; cdr3_aa: CSASYRLGYNEQFF
v_call: TRBV6-2/TRBV6-3; j_call: TRBJ2-7; cdr3_aa: CASSYYTYEQYF
v_call: TRBV7-2; j_call: TRBJ2-1; cdr3_aa: CASSLLASGRWGPNEQFF
v_call: TRBV7-2; j_call: TRBJ2-1; cdr3_aa: CASSKGAGSYNEQFF
v_call: TRBV24-1; j_call: TRBJ2-5; cdr3_aa: CATAYGETQYF
v_call: TRBV6-5; j_call: TRBJ1-5; cdr3_aa: CASSYTGEQPQHF
v_call: TRBV4-1; j_call: TRBJ1-1; cdr3_aa: CASSQEVDWTEAFF
v_call: TRBV7-2; j_call: TRBJ1-1; cdr3_aa: CASSSLGRGLAEAFF